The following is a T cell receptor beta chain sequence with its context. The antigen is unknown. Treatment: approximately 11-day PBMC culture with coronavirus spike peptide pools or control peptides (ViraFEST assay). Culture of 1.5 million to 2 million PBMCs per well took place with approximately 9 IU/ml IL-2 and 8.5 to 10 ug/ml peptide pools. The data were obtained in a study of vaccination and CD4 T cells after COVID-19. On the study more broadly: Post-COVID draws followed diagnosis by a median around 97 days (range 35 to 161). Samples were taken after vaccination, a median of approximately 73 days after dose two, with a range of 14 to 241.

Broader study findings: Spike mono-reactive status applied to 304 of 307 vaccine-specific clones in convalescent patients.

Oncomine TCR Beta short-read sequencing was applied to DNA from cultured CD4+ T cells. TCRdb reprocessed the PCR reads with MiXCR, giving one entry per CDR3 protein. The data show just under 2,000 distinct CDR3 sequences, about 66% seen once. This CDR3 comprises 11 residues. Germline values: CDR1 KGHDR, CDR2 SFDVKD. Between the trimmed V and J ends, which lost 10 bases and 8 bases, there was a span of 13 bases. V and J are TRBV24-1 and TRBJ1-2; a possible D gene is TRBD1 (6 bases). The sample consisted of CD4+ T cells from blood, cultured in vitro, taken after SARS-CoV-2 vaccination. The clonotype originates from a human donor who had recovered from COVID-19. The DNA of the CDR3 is TGTGCCACGGCAGGGGCGGGCGGCTACACCTTC. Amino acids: CATAGAGGYTF.